The 9 T cell receptor beta chains reported below all come from one sample, sequenced in a study of Ad26.COV2.S vaccination and SARS-CoV-2 variants. Treatment indicated: some 20 received Ad26.COV2.S at low or high dose, single or two shots; several received placebo; per-sample allocation not given. Material that was analyzed had been drawn on day 63 after the first vaccine or placebo injection. The repertoire was sequenced with immunoSEQ multiplex PCR; TCRdb's copy has only in-frame clones and lacks some. In the table there are about 390,000 clones, 75% to 90% of which are singletons. The input for sequencing was peripheral blood, taken in a trial of Ad26.COV2.S vaccine versus placebo. These receptors originate from a person aged 18-60 years who received the Ad26.COV2.S COVID-19 vaccine or a placebo.

The chain recombines TRBV5-5 with TRBJ1-1; no clear D. The V and J ends lost 2 bases and 0 bases respectively, with 8 bases between them. This CDR3 is 14 amino acids long. Looked up from germline, CDR1 is SGHKS and CDR2 is YYEKEE (reference sequence). The CDR3 reads CASSFVGMNTEAFF. CDR3 sequence (DNA): TGTGCCAGCAGCTTTGTAGGCATGAACACTGAAGCTTTCTTT.

With respect to this clone: Other DNA sequences in the same sample also yield this CDR3. The chain is built from TRBV18 and TRBJ2-2; D not certain. Germline CDR1 and CDR2: KGHSH and LQKENI. CDR3 length: 13 amino acids. V was trimmed by 3 bases and J by 1 base, leaving 3 bases between them. The chain's CDR3 is CASSPGNTGELFF. DNA for the CDR3: TGTGCCAGCTCACCGGGGAACACCGGGGAGCTGTTTTTT.

There are a few counts of this clone. CDR3 in DNA: TGTGCCAGCAGCTCGAGACAATTTGCGAAAAAACTGTTTTTT. As protein: CASSSRQFAKKLFF. This sequence joins TRBV7-2 and TRBJ1-4; no reliable D call. This CDR3 is built from 14 residues. Trimming took off 4 bases at V and 9 bases at J, with 15 bases between the two ends. Per the germline V gene, CDR1 is SGHTA and CDR2 is FQGNSA.

CDR3 protein: CASSQDTSGGASFF. The DNA for the CDR3 is TGTGCCAGCAGCCAAGATACTAGCGGGGGGGCCTCGTTCTTC. V and J are TRBV3-1 (or the pseudogene TRBV3-2) and TRBJ2-1; the match to TRBD2 covers 13 bases. The ends lost 0 bases at V and 15 bases at J; junction bases unmatched: 5. Germline-derived CDR1 and CDR2 are LGHDT and YNNKEL (reference sequence). This CDR3 region has 14 residues.

Only a few counts were recorded for this clone. The chain employs TRBV4-3 and TRBJ2-5, with D possibly matching TRBD2 (6 bases). This CDR3 is 15 amino acids long. Per germline, CDR1 LGHNA and CDR2 YSLEER. V lost 0 bases and J 4 bases, leaving 12 bases between the germline ends. The CDR3 spells CASSQDSGVGETQYF. DNA of the CDR3: TGCGCCAGCAGCCAAGATTCGGGAGTCGGAGAGACCCAGTACTTC.

This clone was counted a single time. The chain combines TRBV4-1 with TRBJ2-5; TRBD2 aligns across 7 bases. Germline values: CDR1 MGHRA, CDR2 YSYEKL. The CDR3 extends over 15 amino acids. V was pared by 3 bases and J by 1 base, with 5 bases of the junction left unmatched. In DNA form, the CDR3 reads TGCGCCAGCAGCCAGGGTGTAGCGGGCCAAGAGACCCAGTACTTC. As protein: CASSQGVAGQETQYF.

On this clone: The sample carries other DNA sequences with the same CDR3. The chain has TRBV5-1 and TRBJ2-7; D remains ambiguous. The length of the CDR3 is 14 residues. V gave up 2 bases and J gave up 1 base, with 10 bases separating them. Germline-derived CDR1 and CDR2 are SGHRS and YFSETQ. CDR3 region: CASSLNSGSYEQYF. DNA of the CDR3: TGCGCCAGCAGCTTAAACAGTGGATCCTACGAGCAGTACTTC.

V is TRBV2 and J is TRBJ1-4, with D perhaps matching TRBD1 (6 bases). V was shortened by 6 bases and J by 4 bases, with 12 bases between the two germline ends. From germline, CDR1 is SNHLY and CDR2 FYNNEI. CDR3 size: 14 residues. CDR3 sequence reads: CASSLGQINEKLFF. CDR3 bases: TGTGCCAGCAGCCTCGGACAGATTAATGAAAAACTGTTTTTT.

V gene TRBV5-1 combines with J gene TRBJ1-6; D might be TRBD1 (5 bases). Trimming removed 8 bases from V and 7 bases from J, with 19 bases in between. Germline CDR1 is SGHRS and CDR2 is YFSETQ. This CDR3 contains 15 residues. CDR3 loop: CARGKGSQQNSPLHF. The CDR3 DNA is TGCGCCAGGGGGAAGGGGTCCCAGCAGAATTCACCCCTCCACTTT.